The clone carrying this T cell receptor beta chain has at least ten counts. This sample was taken from a study of regulatory T cells in long-lasting Graves disease. Time point specified: newly diagnosed GD, antithyroid drugs for less than 3 months. Making the TCR library involved RNA that had been extracted from PBMCs. Arm-PCR of CDR3 regions with iRepertoire HTBI primers generated TCR beta libraries. One entry per CDR3 protein, called by TCRdb with MiXCR from the multiplex PCR reads. The repertoire has some 250,000 distinct CDR3 sequences, 15% to 20% of them found once; the top ten carry about 15%. From germline, CDR1 is SGDLS and CDR2 YYNGEE. This CDR3 region has 15 residues. Deletions cut 4 bases from V and 2 bases from J, with 16 bases between. This sample was shared with a second study, whose subject was T cells in Graves' hyperthyroidism and ophthalmopathy.

Sample: peripheral blood mononuclear cells (PBMCs), taken at new diagnosis, from a patient treated with antithyroid drugs. The receptor was isolated from a woman aged 25 to 45 with Graves disease. The V gene is TRBV9, the J gene TRBJ2-7; D perhaps matches TRBD2 (6 bases). The CDR3 protein is CASSPSGRRTYEQYF. CDR3 nucleotides: TGTGCCAGCAGCCCCAGCGGGCGGCGGACCTACGAGCAGTACTTC.